This note documents a single T cell receptor beta chain sequence. Its antigen is still unknown. This entry belongs to a study of OX40 agonist ivuxolimab in advanced cancers. Study background: Allowance was made for prior anti-PD-1, anti-PD-L1 or anti-CTLA-4 therapy, and 40% had some.

The method was immunoSEQ multiplex PCR; TCRdb's version includes in-frame clones alone and lacks a portion of them. The sample lists 90,000 or so clones, roughly nine tenths occurring once. Study-level points and caveats: Clonal expansion was seen in CD4+ and CD8+ blood T cells by week 6 at 0.1 to 3.0 mg/kg.

The CDR3 sequence is 16 residues long. Germline V gives CDR1 SGHTA, CDR2 FQGNSA. V lost 7 bases and J lost 4; bases outside the gene matches: 14. The sequence came from an adult with an advanced solid tumor such as melanoma, head and neck, liver or kidney cancer. The sequencing here drew on CD4+ or CD8+ T cells sorted from blood, taken in a trial of the OX40 agonist ivuxolimab. The chain couples TRBV7-2 to TRBJ2-7; the match to TRBD2 covers 9 bases. CDR3 DNA: TGTGCCAGCAACGATCTTAGCGGGAGCTTAGGGTACGAGCAGTACTTC. Its translation is CASNDLSGSLGYEQYF. Full variable domain (remainder filled in from reference TRBV7-2 and TRBJ2-7): GAGVSQSPSNKVTEKGKDVELRCDPISGHTALYWYRQSLGQGLEFLIYFQGNSAPDKSGLPSDRFSAERTGGSVSTLTIQRTQQEDSAVYLCASNDLSGSLGYEQYFGPGTRLTVT.